The T cell receptor beta chain described here comes from a study of early T cells in non-severe SARS-CoV-2 infection. Study overall: Sequencing targeted bulk RNA from unsorted whole blood, leaving chains unpaired.

In this sample, this clonotype turned up many times. Antigen specificity is unknown. Individual cDNA molecules received unique molecular identifiers during library preparation. One entry per CDR3 protein results from TCRdb running MiXCR on the 5' RACE reads. The top ten hold 6.5% to 8% of the sample, which has fewer than 110,000 distinct CDR3 sequences, over 8.5% seen once. Study-wide results and caveats: Matching results from VDJdb favored anti-spike CD8 responses, leaving private and CD4 specificities undetected.

The V end was cut by 2 bases, the J end by 4 bases, with 10 bases between. The CDR3 loop spans 14 amino acids. Germline V gene data show CDR1 as SGHDN and CDR2 as FVKESK. The sequencing input was whole blood. The chain couples TRBV14 to TRBJ2-3; the D gene could be TRBD1 or TRBD2 (6 bases each). The receptor was derived from an adult who was a healthcare worker with PCR-confirmed SARS-CoV-2 infection or an uninfected control (not recorded which). The CDR3: CASSQKRGADTQYF. Here the CDR3 DNA reads TGTGCCAGCAGCCAAAAGAGGGGGGCAGATACGCAGTATTTT. Complete variable domain (other parts from reference TRBV14 and TRBJ2-3): EAGVTQFPSHSVIEKGQTVTLRCDPISGHDNLYWYRRVMGKEIKFLLHFVKESKQDESGMPNNRFLAERTGGTYSTLKVQPAELEDSGVYFCASSQKRGADTQYFGPGTRLTVL.